This TCR beta chain was sequenced in a study of OX40 agonist ivuxolimab in advanced cancers. Study in general: Ivuxolimab is an agonistic anti-OX40 (CD134) antibody, and patients were treated with it. General study results and limits: Certain nonresponders likewise exhibited a low normalized T-cell clonal expansion. Doses of 0.1 to 3.0 mg/kg were accompanied by clonal expansion of CD4+ and CD8+ blood T cells by week 6.

Concerning this clone itself: Its specificity is unknown.

Libraries were prepared by immunoSEQ multiplex PCR; TCRdb keeps only in-frame clonotypes and omits some of them. The repertoire holds 70,000 to 85,000 clones, with 88% as singletons. V lost 7 bases to trimming and J lost 8 bases, with 14 bases between them. CDR1 is ENHRY, CDR2 SYGVKD, per germline. The CDR3 runs 12 residues. The material sequenced was CD4+ or CD8+ T cells sorted from blood, taken in a trial of the OX40 agonist ivuxolimab. The gene calls are TRBV10-3 and TRBJ1-1; D possibly corresponds to TRBD1 (5 bases). This clonotype was obtained from an adult with an advanced solid tumor such as melanoma, head and neck, liver or kidney cancer. CDR3 in DNA: TGTGCCATCATTCCCGTCGGGGGGGAAGCTTTCTTT. Its protein is CAIIPVGGEAFF.